A selection of T cell receptor beta chains follows, all from one sample in a study of T cell responses to AZD1222 COVID-19 vaccine. Generated by immunoSEQ multiplex PCR, the TCRdb table keeps only in-frame clones and is missing some. The sample gives about 94,000 clones, more than 75% of which show up once; around 10% is in the top ten. The sequencing used peripheral blood, collected 28 days after the second AZD1222 dose. The receptors were gathered from an adult who received the AZD1222 COVID-19 vaccine. CDR3s include the opening cysteine and the closing phenylalanine or tryptophan. D genes are given only for firm matches. Rows give clone size only sometimes, using once, few, many, or a class for an expanded clone.

>.|once|TRBV19|TRBJ1-5
TGTGCCAGTAGTAATCCAGGCCTTAGCAATCAGCCCCAGCATTTT
CASSNPGLSNQPQHF
>.|.|TRBV7-3|TRBJ2-1
TGTGCCAGCAGCTTAGCACCAGGTGAGCAGTTCTTC
CASSLAPGEQFF
>.|.|TRBV2|TRBJ1-5
TGTGCCACCCATCGGTCGAGCAATCAGCCCCAGCATTTT
CATHRSSNQPQHF
>.|.|TRBV5-1|TRBJ1-2
TGCGCCAGCAGCTTGGCCTTGGACAGCTATGGCTACACCTTC
CASSLALDSYGYTF
>.|once|TRBV7-3|TRBJ2-3
TGTGCCAGCAGCCCACACTACCAGAGCACAGATACGCAGTATTTT
CASSPHYQSTDTQYF
>.|once|TRBV20-1|TRBJ1-3
TGCAGTGCTAGTTTCCCCCCAAACACCATATATTTT
CSASFPPNTIYF
>TRBD1|.|TRBV6-5|TRBJ1-2
TGTGCCAGCAGTTACATTGACAGGGGAGGTGGCTACACCTTC
CASSYIDRGGGYTF
>.|.|TRBV24-1|TRBJ2-5
TGTGCCACCAGTGGTCCTTGGCCGGGTAGGGAGACCCAGTACTTC
CATSGPWPGRETQYF
>TRBD2|.|TRBV2|TRBJ2-4
TGTGCCAGCAGTGAAGGAACTAGCGGACCGGGGTACTTC
CASSEGTSGPGYF
>.|once|TRBV9|TRBJ2-2
TGTGCCAGCAGCGCCTCCATGGGCTCCACCGGGGAGCTGTTTTTT
CASSASMGSTGELFF
>.|.|TRBV3-1/TRBV3-2|TRBJ2-1
TGTGCCAGCAGCCAAGCCGGGACGCGACGGGGGTTCTTC
CASSQAGTRRGFF
>.|.|TRBV29-1|TRBJ2-7
TGCAGCGTTGAAGAGGGGGCAGACTACGAGCAGTACTTC
CSVEEGADYEQYF
>.|once|TRBV5-8|TRBJ2-7
TGTGCCAGCAGCTTGGGGACAACCTACGAGCAGTACTTC
CASSLGTTYEQYF
>.|.|TRBV7-3|TRBJ2-2
TGTGCCAGCAGCCCAAACGGGGGGCGGAACACCGGGGAGCTGTTTTTT
CASSPNGGRNTGELFF
>.|.|TRBV19|TRBJ1-5
TGTGCCAGTAGTATATATAGGAGTAATCAGCCCCAGCATTTT
CASSIYRSNQPQHF
>.|.|TRBV3-1/TRBV3-2|TRBJ1-2
TGTGCCAGCAGCCCCACAGGTTATGGCTACACCTTC
CASSPTGYGYTF
>TRBD1|.|TRBV5-1|TRBJ1-6
TGCGCCAGCAGCTTGGAGGCAGGGGGCAGTTCACCCCTCCACTTT
CASSLEAGGSSPLHF
>.|.|TRBV15|TRBJ1-1
TGTGCCACCGGCGGGGTGAGGAACACTGAAGCTTTCTTT
CATGGVRNTEAFF
>.|.|TRBV21-1|TRBJ2-7
TGTGCCAGCAGCAGGGGACAGGGAGGAGGGTCCTACGAGCAGTACTTC
CASSRGQGGGSYEQYF
>TRBD2|.|TRBV7-2|TRBJ2-1
TGTGCCAGCAGCTACACCGGGACTAGCGGGGGCCCTTCTTTAAATGAGCAGTTCTTC
CASSYTGTSGGPSLNEQFF
>.|.|TRBV4-3|TRBJ1-2
TGCGCCAGCAGCCAAGATATTGGGTCAGGGGGCTACACCTTC
CASSQDIGSGGYTF
>TRBD1|few|TRBV11-3|TRBJ2-2
TGTGCCAGCAGCTTAGATCGGACAGGGGTCACCGGGGAGCTGTTTTTT
CASSLDRTGVTGELFF
>.|once|TRBV11-2|TRBJ1-1
TGTGCCAGCAGCTTGTTCTACCAGGGACAAAACACTGAAGCTTTCTTT
CASSLFYQGQNTEAFF
>.|.|TRBV10-2|TRBJ2-7
TGCGCCAGCGGGGTTACAGACGAGCAGTACTTC
CASGVTDEQYF
>TRBD1|.|TRBV2|TRBJ1-4
TGTGCCAGCAGCCGACAGGGGATACGCGAAAAACTGTTTTTT
CASSRQGIREKLFF
>.|.|TRBV6-5|TRBJ1-4
TGTGCCAGCAGCATGGAGGGGGGGCGCTTAGAAAAACTGTTTTTT
CASSMEGGRLEKLFF
>TRBD1|once|TRBV2|TRBJ2-7
TGTGCCAGCAGTGAAGGGACAGGGAGCCCCTACGAGCAGTACTTC
CASSEGTGSPYEQYF
>.|.|TRBV27|TRBJ1-2
TGTGCCAGCAGTCGGGTCCAGGGAGGTTTCTATGGCTACACCTTC
CASSRVQGGFYGYTF
>.|.|TRBV25-1|TRBJ2-1
TGTGCCAGCAGTGATCCGGGGAATGAGCAGTTCTTC
CASSDPGNEQFF
>TRBD1|.|TRBV5-8|TRBJ1-2
TGTGCCAGCAGCTTGCCAGGGGGTAACTATGGCTACACCTTC
CASSLPGGNYGYTF